Listed here are 30 T cell receptor beta chains from one sample, sequenced in a study of T cell repertoires in cytomegalovirus infection. One entry per CDR3 protein results from TCRdb running MiXCR on the reads. The table includes 350,000 to 400,000 distinct CDR3 sequences, just under 35% detected once. No antigen has been identified for these receptors. The sequenced sample was cultured PBMCs, obtained from culture after CMV antigen stimulation. These receptors were obtained from a human donor in good health (CMV status not recorded). Some clones in this sample may be carry-over from other donors' samples.

This rearrangement joins TRBV27 to TRBJ2-2; D unresolved. Trimming removed 1 base at V and 8 bases at J, with 11 bases between. The CDR3 is made up of 14 amino acids. The germline gives CDR1 MNHEY, CDR2 SMNVEV (reference sequence). CDR3 sequence: CASSLYAASGELFF. CDR3 nucleotide sequence: TGTGCCAGCAGTTTATATGCGGCGTCTGGGGAGCTGTTTTTT.

CDR3 bases: TGTGCCAGCACCCCCGGGGCAGGGCCACTAGCGGGTCTTCAGAATGAGCAGTTCTTC. Translated: CASTPGAGPLAGLQNEQFF. The genes are TRBV12-3 or TRBV12-4 and TRBJ2-1; 9 nucleotides line up with TRBD2. V lost 7 bases and J lost 7; bases outside the gene matches: 23. The CDR3 has 19 residues.

In its sample, this clonotype was seen a few times. The chain links TRBV7-8 to TRBJ1-2, with D possibly matching TRBD1 (5 bases). This CDR3 has 13 amino acids. Germline V gene lookup returns CDR1 SGHVS and CDR2 FQNEAQ. The V end lost 1 base, the J end lost 2 bases, and 5 bases lay between the germline ends. CDR3 coding DNA: TGTGCCAGCAGCTTAGGGACAAACTATGGCTACACCTTC. Translating it yields CASSLGTNYGYTF.

This clonotype has at least ten counts. This sequence joins TRBV7-2 and TRBJ2-5; TRBD2 agrees at 8 bases. Germline V gene lookup returns CDR1 SGHTA and CDR2 FQGNSA. CDR3 size: 16 residues. Unmatched junction bases numbered 13, after V lost 5 bases and J lost 5 bases. The CDR3 region has the DNA TGTGCCAGCAGCAGGGGAGGAGCGGGAGTCGGGGAGACCCAGTACTTC. Encoded protein: CASSRGGAGVGETQYF.

CDR3 sequence (DNA): TGCGCCAGCAGTCGAGACTGGACGGATAATTCACCCCTCCACTTT. Its translation is CASSRDWTDNSPLHF. The chain links TRBV4-3 to TRBJ1-6; no reliable D call. The CDR3 sequence is 15 residues long. V shed 6 bases and J shed 5 bases, with 14 bases lying between them. Germline-derived CDR1 and CDR2 are LGHNA and YSLEER.

In regard to this clonotype: It may be a read error: a sequence one base away is much more abundant. This chain connects TRBV6-1 to TRBJ2-4, with TRBD2 as a possible D gene (5 bases). The CDR3 spans 14 residues. Per germline, CDR1 MNHNS and CDR2 SASEGT. The CDR3 DNA sequence: TGTACCAGCAGTTCGGGGTTAGCCAAAAACATTCAGTACTTC. Translated: CTSSSGLAKNIQYF.

The CDR3 loop is CASSTQAQETQYF. The CDR3, as DNA: TGTGCCAGCAGTACACAGGCCCAAGAGACCCAGTACTTC. The chain employs TRBV12-3 or TRBV12-4 and TRBJ2-5; the D gene is possibly TRBD1 (5 bases). The CDR3 runs to 13 residues. Trimming removed 5 bases from V and 1 base from J, with 8 bases in between.

The count of this clonotype is one. The chain joins TRBV27 to TRBJ2-1, with D possibly matching TRBD1 (5 bases). Looked up from germline, CDR1 is MNHEY and CDR2 is SMNVEV (reference sequence). Trimming took off 3 bases at V and 13 bases at J, with 10 bases between the two ends. CDR3 length equals 11 residues. The CDR3 nucleotides read TGTGCCAGCAGTTTGGGGCTAGAACAGTTCTTC. Its protein is CASSLGLEQFF.

V and J are TRBV19 and TRBJ2-6; D gene unclear. Germline CDR1 LNHDA, CDR2 SQIVND (reference sequence). The V end lost 5 bases, the J end lost 1 base, and 6 bases lay between the germline ends. The CDR3 spans 14 residues. CDR3 protein: CASSYKSGANVLTF. CDR3 DNA sequence: TGTGCCAGTAGTTACAAATCTGGGGCCAACGTCCTGACTTTC.

This rearrangement joins TRBV19 to TRBJ1-6; TRBD1 agrees at 9 bases. J was trimmed by 9 bases and V by 5 bases; bases with no gene match: 8. The CDR3 runs to 15 residues. Per germline, CDR1 LNHDA and CDR2 SQIVND (reference sequence). The chain's CDR3 is CASSVSGTGSSPLHF. The CDR3 region has the DNA TGTGCCAGTAGTGTATCCGGGACAGGGAGTTCACCCCTCCACTTT.

This chain uses TRBV6-2 or TRBV6-3 with TRBJ2-7; 10 nucleotides line up with TRBD2. The CDR3 is 16 residues long. Germline values: CDR1 MNHEY, CDR2 SVGEGT. The J segment lost 5 bases and the V segment lost 2 bases, leaving 9 bases of the junction unmatched. CDR3 nucleotide sequence: TGTGCCAGCAGTTACAATCCTAGCGGGAGATTTCACGAGCAGTACGTC. It yields the protein CASSYNPSGRFHEQYV.

This CDR3 reads CASSFNSPRYQETQYF. As DNA, the CDR3 is TGTGCCAGCAGTTTCAATTCACCCAGATACCAAGAGACCCAGTACTTC. V and J are TRBV27 and TRBJ2-5, with no clear D. V lost 3 bases, J lost 0 bases, and 14 bases lay in between. This CDR3 is 16 amino acids long. CDR1 is MNHEY, CDR2 SMNVEV, per germline (reference sequence).

Only a few counts were recorded for this clonotype. The gene calls are TRBV20-1 and TRBJ2-1; D not certain. The CDR3 consists of 13 residues. V was trimmed by 3 bases and J by 7 bases, leaving 13 bases between them. CDR1 and CDR2 (germline): DFQATT, SNEGSKA (reference sequence). The CDR3 reads CSASPLNANEQFF. The CDR3 bases are TGCAGTGCTAGCCCCCTAAACGCGAATGAGCAGTTCTTC.

This clonotype was counted a few times. The chain has TRBV12-3 or TRBV12-4 and TRBJ2-2; D unclear. V lost 6 bases and J lost 0, with 5 bases in between. CDR3 length: 13 residues. The CDR3 is CASRGANTGELFF. CDR3 coding DNA: TGTGCCAGCAGAGGAGCGAACACCGGGGAGCTGTTTTTT.

The chain combines TRBV7-2 with TRBJ1-4; D gene ambiguous. V lost 5 bases to trimming and J lost 0 bases, with 10 bases between them. Germline V gives CDR1 SGHTA, CDR2 FQGNSA. The CDR3 runs to 15 residues. CDR3: CASSPNRATNEKLFF. CDR3 nucleotide sequence: TGTGCCAGCAGCCCGAACAGAGCAACTAATGAAAAACTGTTTTTT.

This clonotype was counted a few times. This chain links TRBV28 with TRBJ1-5, with a weak D call TRBD1 (6 bases). CDR3 length: 11 amino acids. V was shortened by 5 bases and J by 12 bases, with 11 bases between the two germline ends. In germline, CDR1 is MDHEN, CDR2 SYDVKM. Here the CDR3 DNA reads TGTGCCAGCAGTATCGGGGGGCACCAGCATTTT. Translating it yields CASSIGGHQHF. The complete variable domain, with remaining parts taken from reference TRBV28 and TRBJ1-5, reads DVKVTQSSRYLVKRTGEKVFLECVQDMDHENMFWYRQDPGLGLRLIYFSYDVKMKEKGDIPEGYSVSREKKERFSLILESASTNQTSMYLCASSIGGHQHFGDGTRLSIL.

The V gene is TRBV7-8, the J gene TRBJ2-1, with 7 nucleotides matching TRBD2. CDR1 and CDR2 from the germline V gene are SGHVS and FQNEAQ. J gave up 0 bases and V 5 bases, and 10 bases lay outside the gene matches. The CDR3 spans 17 residues. The CDR3 nucleotides are TGTGCCAGCAGCCAGCTAGGGGTAGCGGGCTCCTACAATGAGCAGTTCTTC. Encoded protein: CASSQLGVAGSYNEQFF.

This clonotype was seen only a few times. The genes are TRBV7-2 and TRBJ2-5, with 15 bases identical to TRBD2. The J segment lost 4 bases and the V segment lost 4 bases, leaving 4 bases of the junction unmatched. This CDR3 is 16 amino acids long. CDR1 and CDR2 from the germline V gene are SGHTA and FQGNSA. CDR3 bases: TGTGCCAGCAGCTACACGGGACTAGCGGGAGGAGAGACCCAGTACTTC. Encoded protein: CASSYTGLAGGETQYF.

The V gene is TRBV19, the J gene TRBJ2-1; D is possibly TRBD1 or TRBD2 (5 bases each). Germline CDR1 is LNHDA and CDR2 is SQIVND (reference sequence). The V and J ends lost 5 bases and 6 bases respectively, with 23 bases between them. The CDR3 has 17 residues. Here the CDR3 DNA reads TGTGCCAGTAGTTATACCTCGGGGAGACCGAGGGGCAATGAGCAGTTCTTC. Encoded protein: CASSYTSGRPRGNEQFF. Full variable domain (rest looked up from reference TRBV19 and TRBJ2-1): DGGITQSPKYLFRKEGQNVTLSCEQNLNHDAMYWYRQDPGQGLRLIYYSQIVNDFQKGDIAEGYSVSREKKESFPLTVTSAQKNPTAFYLCASSYTSGRPRGNEQFFGPGTRLTVL.

This clonotype was recorded a few times. CDR3 region: CASSQPLGPQHF. DNA for the CDR3: TGCGCCAGCAGCCAACCTTTAGGGCCCCAGCATTTT. The chain employs TRBV4-1 and TRBJ1-5; no reliable D call. The V gene lost 2 bases and the J gene lost 9 bases, with 8 bases spanning the gap. Looked up from germline, CDR1 is MGHRA and CDR2 is YSYEKL. The CDR3 contains 12 residues.

This chain uses TRBV4-3 with TRBJ2-5; 8 bases match TRBD2. Looked up from germline, CDR1 is LGHNA and CDR2 is YSLEER. The CDR3 is made up of 16 amino acids. V was pared by 2 bases and J by 5 bases, with 10 bases of the junction left unmatched. CDR3: CASSQYGRAKGETQYF. The CDR3, as DNA: TGCGCCAGCAGCCAATACGGGAGGGCCAAAGGGGAGACCCAGTACTTC.

This clonotype was seen a handful of times. The chain joins TRBV20-1 to TRBJ2-1, with 9 bases matching TRBD2. Germline loops: CDR1 DFQATT, CDR2 SNEGSKA (reference sequence). The CDR3 loop spans 14 amino acids. With 2 bases clipped from V and 7 bases from J, the junction kept 6 bases outside the gene matches. The CDR3 DNA is TGCAGTGCTAGACCCCTGCGGGAGGGGAATGAGCAGTTCTTC. This sequence encodes CSARPLREGNEQFF.

J is TRBJ1-2 and V is TRBV4-3; 8 nucleotides agree with TRBD1. Per the germline V gene, CDR1 is LGHNA and CDR2 is YSLEER. The CDR3 totals 16 residues. V dropped 4 bases and J dropped 4; count of bases not matched to a gene: 11. In nucleotides, the CDR3 is TGCGCCAGCAGCCGAGAGACAGGGGATTTTTTCTATGGCTACACCTTC. Protein: CASSRETGDFFYGYTF.

This sequence joins TRBV7-8 and TRBJ1-5; D is perhaps TRBD1 (5 bases). This CDR3 spans 17 amino acids. CDR1 is SGHVS and CDR2 is FQNEAQ in the germline V gene. The ends were cut back, 5 bases at V and 10 bases at J, with 27 bases in the middle. The CDR3 sequence is CASSKIPGTQARQPQHF. CDR3 DNA sequence: TGTGCCAGCAGCAAAATTCCCGGGACGCAAGCCAGGCAACCCCAGCATTTT.

J is TRBJ2-1 and V is TRBV24-1; 8 nucleotides agree with TRBD2. V lost 7 bases, J lost 2 bases, and 15 bases stayed unmatched. This CDR3 has 18 amino acids. The germline V gene has CDR1 KGHDR and CDR2 SFDVKD. CDR3 sequence reads: CATSATGREDVAYNEQFF. In DNA form, the CDR3 reads TGTGCCACCAGCGCGACGGGGCGGGAGGACGTCGCCTACAATGAGCAGTTCTTC.

This clonotype was detected once. V gene TRBV24-1 combines with J gene TRBJ1-5, with D hard to call. V was clipped by 9 bases and J by 9 bases, with 5 bases between them. In germline, CDR1 is KGHDR, CDR2 SFDVKD. CDR3 length: 9 amino acids. DNA for the CDR3: TGTGCCACCCCTCGGCCCCAGCATTTT. Translated, it gives CATPRPQHF.

This clonotype was detected a few times. The gene calls are TRBV12-3 or TRBV12-4 and TRBJ2-1; no clear D gene. Trimming cost V 3 bases and J 8 bases, with 8 bases left between them. The CDR3 covers 12 residues. This CDR3 is CASSFSVDEQFF. The CDR3, as DNA: TGTGCCAGCAGTTTCTCTGTCGATGAGCAGTTCTTC.

The chain is built from TRBV20-1 and TRBJ1-2; D is undetermined. V was cut by 2 bases and J by 2 bases, with 9 bases left in between. The CDR3 has 13 residues. Germline V gene sequence: CDR1 DFQATT, CDR2 SNEGSKA (reference sequence). The CDR3 DNA is TGCAGTGCTAGAAAAGGGCCCAACTATGGCTACACCTTC. Its translation is CSARKGPNYGYTF.

This clonotype was recorded only once. At one end the junction does not follow the germline gene, possibly because of a read error. The V call is TRBV5-3, the J call TRBJ2-6, with a weak D call TRBD2 (6 bases). TRBV5-3 counts as an open reading frame of uncertain function. The CDR3 is 15 residues long. The CDR3 DNA sequence: TGTGCCAGCAGCTTGGAGGGCAGGGCCCCCTCGCTCCTGACTTTC. This gives the protein CASSLEGRAPSLLTF.

The chain couples TRBV6-1 to TRBJ2-5; TRBD2 aligns across 11 bases. V trimming: 1 base; J trimming: 5 bases; junction bases outside the gene matches: 3. Germline CDR1 reads MNHNS; CDR2 reads SASEGT. CDR3 length equals 15 residues. The DNA of the CDR3 is TGTGCCAGCAGTGAAGGCGCTAGCGGGAGGGAGACCCAGTACTTC. Translation gives CASSEGASGRETQYF.